This T cell receptor beta chain was profiled in a study of blood T cell repertoires in COVID-19. At the level of the study: Some COVID-19 samples were acute and others convalescent; all came from the United States, Italy and Spain. PBMCs, B-cell-depleted T cells, or T cells provided the cDNA or gDNA that made up the material.

This clone has just a few counts. Germline V lookup: CDR1 SGHAT, CDR2 FQNNGV. V trimming: 4 bases; J trimming: 6 bases; junction bases outside the gene matches: 6. The CDR3 extends over 13 amino acids. Source study methods: Amplified reference gene primers provided the basis for estimating nucleated cell counts. Libraries were prepared by immunoSEQ multiplex PCR; TCRdb keeps only in-frame clonotypes and omits some of them. V, J and clone size reflect that table, while D and trimming were determined from the DNA. The sample records around 170,000 clones, 80% to 90% being singletons. The clonotype was recovered from a man between 18 and 29 years old who had recovered from COVID-19. The chain links TRBV11-2 to TRBJ2-7; 7 positions match TRBD2. Material for sequencing was peripheral blood. The CDR3: CASSSGLEAEQYF. CDR3 bases: TGTGCCAGCAGCTCAGGACTAGAGGCCGAGCAGTACTTC.